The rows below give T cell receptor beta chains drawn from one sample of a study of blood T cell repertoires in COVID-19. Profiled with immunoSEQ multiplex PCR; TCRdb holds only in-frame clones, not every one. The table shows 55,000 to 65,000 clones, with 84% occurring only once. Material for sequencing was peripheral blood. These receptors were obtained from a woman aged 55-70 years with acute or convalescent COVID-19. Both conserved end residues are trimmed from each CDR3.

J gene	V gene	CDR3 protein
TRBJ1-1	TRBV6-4	ASRGPNTEAF
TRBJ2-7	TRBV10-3	AISEGARSSYEQY
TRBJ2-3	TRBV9	ASSMSSGGSTDTQY
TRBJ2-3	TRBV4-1	ASSLIGAPGQGNTDTQY
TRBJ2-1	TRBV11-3	ASSLAGGAVRGEQF
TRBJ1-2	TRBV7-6	ASSLGTGESGYT
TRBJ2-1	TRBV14	ASSRTGGYEQF
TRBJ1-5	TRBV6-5	ASSYSTQGRQQPQH
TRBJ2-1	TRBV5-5	ASSWGTSGDNEQF
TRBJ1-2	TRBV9	ASSAGDGHYGYT
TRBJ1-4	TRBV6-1	ASSEAEGANEKLF
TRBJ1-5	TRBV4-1	ASSQGNRGEQPQH
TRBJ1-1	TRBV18	ASSPRSGGNTEAF
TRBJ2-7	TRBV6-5	ASSRGGYEQY
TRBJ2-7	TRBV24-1	ATSDLDRESYEQY
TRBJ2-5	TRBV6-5	ASSSGGQGTQY
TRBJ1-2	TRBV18	ASSPLDRNTYGYT
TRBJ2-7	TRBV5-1	ASSSRGLKVEQY
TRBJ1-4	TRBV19	ASSGGLSTNEKLF
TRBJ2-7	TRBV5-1	ASSLADRADHEQY
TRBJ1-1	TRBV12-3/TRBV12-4	ASSLLSGTEAF
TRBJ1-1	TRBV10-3	AISKDRATEAF
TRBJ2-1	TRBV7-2	ASSPAGGMRNEQF
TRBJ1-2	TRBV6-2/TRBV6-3	ASSPDTFGVSNYGYT
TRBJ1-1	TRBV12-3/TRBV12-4	ASGGEDTEAF
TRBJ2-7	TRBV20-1	SASPSGALEQY
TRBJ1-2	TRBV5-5	ASSLGLTPPGYT
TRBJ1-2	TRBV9	ASSVEPGQFSYGYT
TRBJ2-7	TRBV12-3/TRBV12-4	ASRGQGTHEQY
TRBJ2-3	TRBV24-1	ATSYGGAEDTQY
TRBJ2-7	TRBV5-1	ASSLEPPGVEQY
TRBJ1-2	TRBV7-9	ASSLGDRGRYGYT
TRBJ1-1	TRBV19	ASSMREMNTEAF
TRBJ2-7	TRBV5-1	ASSLATGVSYEQY
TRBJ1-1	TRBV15	ATSREGTANTEAF